One sample yielded the 7 T cell receptor beta chains listed below, sequenced in a study of cytotoxic CD8 clonotypes in ibrutinib-treated CLL. Data came from immunoSEQ multiplex PCR; TCRdb stores just in-frame clones and leaves some out. The data show approximately 140,000 clones, less than 95% seen once. The sample was PBMCs, taken after 12 months of ibrutinib treatment. These receptors were taken from a human donor with chronic lymphocytic leukemia.

V is TRBV11-2 and J is TRBJ2-7; 8 positions agree with TRBD1. V was pared by 0 bases and J by 4 bases, with 5 bases of the junction left unmatched. Germline loops: CDR1 SGHAT, CDR2 FQNNGV. The CDR3 has 15 residues. The CDR3 reads CASSLDGTGTYEQYF. The CDR3 DNA sequence: TGTGCCAGCAGCTTAGATGGGACAGGAACGTACGAGCAGTACTTC.

The chain uses TRBV9 and TRBJ2-7; D gene ambiguous. Deletions cut 0 bases from V and 2 bases from J, with 15 bases between. The germline gives CDR1 SGDLS, CDR2 YYNGEE. The CDR3 contains 16 residues. The CDR3 region is CASSVGVGREAYEQYF. CDR3 bases: TGTGCCAGCAGCGTAGGAGTAGGCAGAGAGGCCTACGAGCAGTACTTC.

The V and J genes are TRBV5-1 and TRBJ1-2; D unresolved. In germline, CDR1 is SGHRS, CDR2 YFSETQ. The CDR3 contains 15 residues. V shed 5 bases and J shed 0 bases, with 14 bases lying between them. The CDR3 here is CASSNPLASNYGYTF. The CDR3 nucleotides read TGCGCCAGCAGTAATCCCTTGGCTTCTAACTATGGCTACACCTTC. Supplemented by reference TRBV5-1 and TRBJ1-2, the full variable domain reads KAGVTQTPRYLIKTRGQQVTLSCSPISGHRSVSWYQQTPGQGLQFLFEYFSETQRNKGNFPGRFSGRQFSNSRSEMNVSTLELGDSALYLCASSNPLASNYGYTFGSGTRLTVV.

V usage is TRBV28 and J usage is TRBJ2-7; 9 nucleotides line up with TRBD1. Trimming removed 4 bases from V and 3 bases from J; junction bases left unmatched: 4. This CDR3 is built from 14 residues. CDR1 is MDHEN and CDR2 is SYDVKM in the germline V gene. The CDR3 reads CASSSGTGLYEQYF. The CDR3 coding sequence is TGTGCCAGCAGTTCCGGGACAGGGCTCTACGAGCAGTACTTC.

The chain has TRBV4-2 and TRBJ2-7; 8 bases agree with TRBD1. There are 16 residues in the CDR3. Germline loops: CDR1 LGHNA, CDR2 YNFKEQ. The junction had 9 bases not matched to a gene; V was cut back by 3 bases and J by 2 bases. CDR3 in amino acids: CASSQRVDRGAYEQYF. CDR3 DNA sequence: TGTGCCAGCAGCCAGAGAGTAGACAGGGGAGCCTACGAGCAGTACTTC.

V usage is TRBV5-1 and J usage is TRBJ1-2; unclear D gene. Trimming left V 0 bases short and J 6 bases short, with 6 bases between. Germline V gene lookup returns CDR1 SGHRS and CDR2 YFSETQ. The CDR3 is 12 amino acids. CDR3 in amino acids: CASSLDADGYTF. The DNA for the CDR3 is TGCGCCAGCAGCTTGGATGCGGATGGCTACACCTTC.

The V call is TRBV7-3, the J call TRBJ1-2, with D possibly being TRBD1 (6 bases). CDR3 size: 16 residues. Trimming took off 5 bases at V and 7 bases at J, with 23 bases between the two ends. Germline values: CDR1 SGHTA, CDR2 FQGTGA. The DNA of the CDR3 is TGTGCCAGCAGCCCTTCTTCGGACGGGGGCAAAGGTGGCTACACCTTC. Translated, it gives CASSPSSDGGKGGYTF.